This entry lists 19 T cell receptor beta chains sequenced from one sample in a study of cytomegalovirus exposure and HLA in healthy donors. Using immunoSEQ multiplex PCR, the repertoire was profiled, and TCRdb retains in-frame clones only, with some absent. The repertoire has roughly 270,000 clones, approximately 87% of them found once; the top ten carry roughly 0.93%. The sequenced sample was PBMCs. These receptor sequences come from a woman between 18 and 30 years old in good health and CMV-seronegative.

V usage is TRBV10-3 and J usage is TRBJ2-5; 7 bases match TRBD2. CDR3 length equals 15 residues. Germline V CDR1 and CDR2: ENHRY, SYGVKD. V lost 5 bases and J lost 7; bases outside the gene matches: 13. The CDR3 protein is CAISSPPGGVATQYF. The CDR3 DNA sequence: TGTGCCATCAGTTCCCCTCCTGGGGGGGTAGCGACCCAGTACTTC.

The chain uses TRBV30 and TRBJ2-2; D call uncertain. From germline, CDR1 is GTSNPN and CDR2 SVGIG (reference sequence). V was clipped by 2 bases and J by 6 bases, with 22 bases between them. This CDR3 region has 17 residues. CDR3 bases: TGTGCCTGGAGTTCTAGGAGAACCTTCCGAACGGCCGGGGAGCTGTTTTTT. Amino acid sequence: CAWSSRRTFRTAGELFF.

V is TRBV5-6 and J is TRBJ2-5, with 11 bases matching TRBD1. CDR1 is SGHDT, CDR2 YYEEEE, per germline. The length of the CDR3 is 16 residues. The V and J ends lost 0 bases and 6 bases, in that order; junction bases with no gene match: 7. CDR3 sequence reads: CASSLVGTGGGKTQYF. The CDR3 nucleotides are TGTGCCAGCAGCTTGGTCGGGACAGGGGGAGGAAAGACCCAGTACTTC.

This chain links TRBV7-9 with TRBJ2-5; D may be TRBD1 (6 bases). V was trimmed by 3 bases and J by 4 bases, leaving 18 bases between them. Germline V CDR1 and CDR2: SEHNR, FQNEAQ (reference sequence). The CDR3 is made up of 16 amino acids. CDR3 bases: TGTGCCAGCAGCTTCCAGGGGACGGATCCGCTAGAGACCCAGTACTTC. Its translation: CASSFQGTDPLETQYF.

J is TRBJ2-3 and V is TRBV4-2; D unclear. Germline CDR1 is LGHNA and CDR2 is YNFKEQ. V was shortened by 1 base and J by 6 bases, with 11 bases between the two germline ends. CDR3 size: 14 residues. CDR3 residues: CASSQATVVDTQYF. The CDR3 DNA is TGTGCCAGCAGCCAAGCCACTGTTGTTGATACGCAGTATTTT.

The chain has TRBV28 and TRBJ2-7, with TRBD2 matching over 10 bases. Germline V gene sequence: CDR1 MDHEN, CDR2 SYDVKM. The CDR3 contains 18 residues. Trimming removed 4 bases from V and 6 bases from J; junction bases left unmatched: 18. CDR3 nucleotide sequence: TGTGCCAGCAGTTCCTTCCTTACTAGCGGGGACCTCCCGGGCGAGCAGTACTTC. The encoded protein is CASSSFLTSGDLPGEQYF. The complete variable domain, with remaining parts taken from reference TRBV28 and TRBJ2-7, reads DVKVTQSSRYLVKRTGEKVFLECVQDMDHENMFWYRQDPGLGLRLIYFSYDVKMKEKGDIPEGYSVSREKKERFSLILESASTNQTSMYLCASSSFLTSGDLPGEQYFGPGTRLTVT.

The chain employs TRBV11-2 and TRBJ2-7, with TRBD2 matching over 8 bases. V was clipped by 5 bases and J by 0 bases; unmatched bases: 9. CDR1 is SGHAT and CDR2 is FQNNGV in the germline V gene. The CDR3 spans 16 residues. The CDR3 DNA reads TGTGCCAGCAGCGACCGGGGGGGAGGGAGCTCCTACGAGCAGTACTTC. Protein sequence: CASSDRGGGSSYEQYF.

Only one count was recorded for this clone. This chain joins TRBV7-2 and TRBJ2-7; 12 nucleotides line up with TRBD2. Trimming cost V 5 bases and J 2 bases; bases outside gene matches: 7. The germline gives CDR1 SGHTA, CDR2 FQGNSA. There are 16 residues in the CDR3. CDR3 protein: CASSHGLAGSPYEQYF. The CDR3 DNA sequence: TGTGCCAGCAGCCACGGACTAGCGGGATCTCCCTACGAGCAGTACTTC.

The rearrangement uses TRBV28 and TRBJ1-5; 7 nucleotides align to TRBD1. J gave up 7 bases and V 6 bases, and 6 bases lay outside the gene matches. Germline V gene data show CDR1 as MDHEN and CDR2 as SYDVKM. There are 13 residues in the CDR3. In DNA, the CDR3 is TGTGCCAGCAGAAAGACAGGGAACCAGCCCCAGCATTTT. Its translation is CASRKTGNQPQHF. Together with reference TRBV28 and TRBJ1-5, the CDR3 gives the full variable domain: DVKVTQSSRYLVKRTGEKVFLECVQDMDHENMFWYRQDPGLGLRLIYFSYDVKMKEKGDIPEGYSVSREKKERFSLILESASTNQTSMYLCASRKTGNQPQHFGDGTRLSIL.

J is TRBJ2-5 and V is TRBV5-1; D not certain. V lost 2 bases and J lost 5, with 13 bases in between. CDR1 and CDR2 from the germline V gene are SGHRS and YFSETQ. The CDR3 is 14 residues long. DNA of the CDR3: TGCGCCAGCAGCTTAGTCCTAGGTAGTGAGACCCAGTACTTC. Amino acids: CASSLVLGSETQYF.

CDR3 bases: TGTGCCAGCAGCGCTCAGGGATCGATCGAGACCCAGTACTTC. This codes for CASSAQGSIETQYF. The chain links TRBV9 to TRBJ2-5; possible D gene TRBD1, 5 bases. The V end was cut by 3 bases, the J end by 5 bases, with 14 bases between. Per the germline V gene, CDR1 is SGDLS and CDR2 is YYNGEE. This CDR3 has 14 residues.

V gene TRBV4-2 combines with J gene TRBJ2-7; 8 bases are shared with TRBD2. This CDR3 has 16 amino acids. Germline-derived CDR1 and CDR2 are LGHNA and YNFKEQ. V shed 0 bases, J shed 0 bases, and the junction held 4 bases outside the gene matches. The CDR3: CASSQDVLAGSYEQYF. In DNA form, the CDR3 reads TGTGCCAGCAGCCAAGATGTCCTAGCGGGCTCCTACGAGCAGTACTTC.

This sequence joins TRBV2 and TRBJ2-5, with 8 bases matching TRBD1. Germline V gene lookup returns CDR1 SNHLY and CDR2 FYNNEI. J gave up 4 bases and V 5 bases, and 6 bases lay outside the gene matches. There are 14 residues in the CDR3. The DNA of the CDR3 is TGTGCCAGCAGTCGGACAGGGCCCCGAGAGACCCAGTACTTC. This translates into CASSRTGPRETQYF.

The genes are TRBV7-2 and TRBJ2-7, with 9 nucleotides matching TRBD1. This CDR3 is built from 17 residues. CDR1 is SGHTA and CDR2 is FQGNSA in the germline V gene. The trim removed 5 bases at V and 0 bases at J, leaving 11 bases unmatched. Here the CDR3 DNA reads TGTGCCAGCAGCCTTATCTCCGGGACAGGGAGCTCCTACGAGCAGTACTTC. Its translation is CASSLISGTGSSYEQYF.

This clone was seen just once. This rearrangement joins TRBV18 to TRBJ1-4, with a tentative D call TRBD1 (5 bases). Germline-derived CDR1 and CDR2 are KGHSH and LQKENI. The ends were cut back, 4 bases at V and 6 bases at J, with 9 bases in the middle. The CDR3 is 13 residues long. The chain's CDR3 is CASSRGRDEKLFF. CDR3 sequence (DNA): TGTGCCAGCTCACGGGGCAGGGATGAAAAACTGTTTTTT.

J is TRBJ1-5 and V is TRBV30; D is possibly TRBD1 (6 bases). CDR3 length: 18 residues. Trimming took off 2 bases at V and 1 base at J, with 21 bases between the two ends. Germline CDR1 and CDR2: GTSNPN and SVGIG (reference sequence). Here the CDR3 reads CAWSKARGFPGSNQPQHF. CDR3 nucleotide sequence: TGTGCCTGGAGTAAGGCCAGGGGATTTCCTGGGAGCAATCAGCCCCAGCATTTT. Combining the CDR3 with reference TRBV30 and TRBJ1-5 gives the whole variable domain SQTIHQWPATLVQPVGSPLSLECTVEGTSNPNLYWYRQAAGRGLQLLFYSVGIGQISSEVPQNLSASRPQDRQFILSSKKLLLSDSGFYLCAWSKARGFPGSNQPQHFGDGTRLSIL.

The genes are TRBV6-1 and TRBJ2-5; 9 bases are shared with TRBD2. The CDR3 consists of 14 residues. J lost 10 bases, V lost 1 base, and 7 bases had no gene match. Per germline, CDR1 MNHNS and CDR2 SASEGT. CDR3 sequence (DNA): TGTGCCAGCAGTGAAGGCGCGGCGGGAGGGTACCAGTACTTC. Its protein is CASSEGAAGGYQYF.

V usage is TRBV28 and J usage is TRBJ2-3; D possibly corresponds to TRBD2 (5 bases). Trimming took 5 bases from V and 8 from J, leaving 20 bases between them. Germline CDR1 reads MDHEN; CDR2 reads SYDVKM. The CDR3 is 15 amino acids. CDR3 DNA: TGTGCCAGCAGTCGGTTGACGGGATACGGTGGTACGCAGTATTTT. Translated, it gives CASSRLTGYGGTQYF.

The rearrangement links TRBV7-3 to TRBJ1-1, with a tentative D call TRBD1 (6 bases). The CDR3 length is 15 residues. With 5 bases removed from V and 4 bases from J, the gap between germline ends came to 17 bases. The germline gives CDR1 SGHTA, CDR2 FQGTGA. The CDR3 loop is CASSQTGGPGTEAFF. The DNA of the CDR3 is TGTGCCAGCAGCCAAACGGGGGGGCCTGGCACTGAAGCTTTCTTT.